Below, 2 T cell receptor beta chains from the same sample are listed, as sequenced in a study of blood T cell repertoires in COVID-19 (dated by TCRdb to about 2020). The library was generated by the immunoSEQ multiplex PCR assay. TCRdb obtained this table from immuneACCESS and retained in-frame rearrangements with V and J assigned. These tables miss some clones; where compared with another copy, unresolved V genes account for less than half of the shortfall, and the remainder is unexplained. In all, the sample holds approximately 89,000 clones, and about 83% of those were seen once. The ten top clones hold about half of the sample. The sequenced sample was peripheral blood. The origin of the receptors is a human donor in a cohort sampled during active COVID-19.

The DNA for the CDR3 is TGTGCCACCAGTGATGCGACTAGCGGGAGGGTCAATGAGCAGTTCTTC. Its translation: CATSDATSGRVNEQFF. V and J are TRBV24-1 and TRBJ2-1; 14 bases line up with TRBD2. CDR3 size: 16 residues. The J segment lost 6 bases and the V segment lost 3 bases, leaving 3 bases of the junction unmatched. Germline loops: CDR1 KGHDR, CDR2 SFDVKD.

The chain recombines TRBV7-6 with TRBJ2-4; TRBD2 aligns across 7 bases. There are 14 residues in the CDR3. After removal of 1 base from V and 7 bases from J, the junction contained 4 bases not matched to a gene. The germline V gene encodes CDR1 SGHVS and CDR2 FNYEAQ. CDR3 amino acids: CASSLGDYLNIQYF. The CDR3 bases are TGTGCCAGCAGCTTAGGGGACTATCTGAACATTCAGTACTTC.